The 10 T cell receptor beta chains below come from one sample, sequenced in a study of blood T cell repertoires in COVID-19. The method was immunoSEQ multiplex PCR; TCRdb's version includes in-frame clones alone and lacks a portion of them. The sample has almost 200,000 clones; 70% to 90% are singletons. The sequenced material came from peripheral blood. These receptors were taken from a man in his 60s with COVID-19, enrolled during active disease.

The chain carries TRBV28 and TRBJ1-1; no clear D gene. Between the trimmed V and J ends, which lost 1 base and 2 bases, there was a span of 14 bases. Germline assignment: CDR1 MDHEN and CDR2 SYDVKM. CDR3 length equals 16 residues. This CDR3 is CASSLLAIQTNTEAFF. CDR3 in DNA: TGTGCCAGCAGTTTATTAGCGATCCAGACCAACACTGAAGCTTTCTTT.

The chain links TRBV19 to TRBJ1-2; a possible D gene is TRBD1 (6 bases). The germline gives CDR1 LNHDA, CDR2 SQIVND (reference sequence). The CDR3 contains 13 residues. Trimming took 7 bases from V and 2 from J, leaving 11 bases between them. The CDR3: CASMEGGNYGYTF. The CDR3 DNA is TGTGCCAGTATGGAGGGGGGGAACTATGGCTACACCTTC.

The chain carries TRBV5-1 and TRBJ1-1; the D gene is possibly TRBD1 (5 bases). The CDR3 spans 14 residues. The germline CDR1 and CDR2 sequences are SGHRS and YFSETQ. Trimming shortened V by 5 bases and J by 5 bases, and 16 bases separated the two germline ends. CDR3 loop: CASRQADRPTEAFF. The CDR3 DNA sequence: TGCGCCAGCAGACAGGCTGACAGACCAACTGAAGCTTTCTTT.

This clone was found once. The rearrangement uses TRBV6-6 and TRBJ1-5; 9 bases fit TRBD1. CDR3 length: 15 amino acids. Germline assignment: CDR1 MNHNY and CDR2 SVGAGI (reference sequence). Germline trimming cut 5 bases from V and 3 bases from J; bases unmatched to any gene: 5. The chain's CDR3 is CASSRQGVDNQPQHF. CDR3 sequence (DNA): TGTGCCAGCAGTCGACAGGGGGTTGACAATCAGCCCCAGCATTTT.

CDR3 loop: CASSDNRADYGYTF. The CDR3 DNA is TGTGCCAGTAGTGACAACAGGGCGGACTATGGCTACACCTTC. V is TRBV19 and J is TRBJ1-2; D is perhaps TRBD1 (6 bases). V was cut by 5 bases and J by 3 bases, with 13 bases left in between. The V gene's germline CDR1 is LNHDA and CDR2 SQIVND (reference sequence). The CDR3 has 14 amino acids.

CDR3 in DNA: TGTGCCAGCAGCTTGGACAGGGCCGGGGAGCTGTTTTTT. This gives the protein CASSLDRAGELFF. V gene TRBV5-4 combines with J gene TRBJ2-2; D perhaps matches TRBD1 (6 bases). V was cut by 0 bases and J by 6 bases, with 6 bases left in between. From germline, CDR1 is SGHNT and CDR2 YYREEE (reference sequence). The CDR3 covers 13 residues.

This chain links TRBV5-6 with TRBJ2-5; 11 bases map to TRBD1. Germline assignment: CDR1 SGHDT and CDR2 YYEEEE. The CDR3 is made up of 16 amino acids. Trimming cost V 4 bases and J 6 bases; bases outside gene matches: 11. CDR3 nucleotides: TGTGCCAGCAGCCCTCTAGGGACAGGGGGGCCGAAGACCCAGTACTTC. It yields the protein CASSPLGTGGPKTQYF.

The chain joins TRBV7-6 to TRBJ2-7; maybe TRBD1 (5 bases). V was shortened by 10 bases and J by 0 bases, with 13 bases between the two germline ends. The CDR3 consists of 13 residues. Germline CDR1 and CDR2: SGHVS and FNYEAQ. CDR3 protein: CATEGASSYEQYF. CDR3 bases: TGTGCCACCGAAGGGGCCAGCTCCTACGAGCAGTACTTC.

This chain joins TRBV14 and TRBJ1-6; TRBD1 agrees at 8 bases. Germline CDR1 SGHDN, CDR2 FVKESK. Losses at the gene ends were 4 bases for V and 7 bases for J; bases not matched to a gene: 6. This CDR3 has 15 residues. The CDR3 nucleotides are TGTGCCAGCAGCCCAAGGACAGGGCGGAATTCACCCCTCCACTTT. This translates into CASSPRTGRNSPLHF.

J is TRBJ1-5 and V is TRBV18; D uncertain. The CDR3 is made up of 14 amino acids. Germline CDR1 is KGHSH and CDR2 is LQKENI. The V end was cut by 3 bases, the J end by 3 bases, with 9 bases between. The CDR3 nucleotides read TGTGCCAGCTCACCGTGGCAGTCCAATCAGCCCCAGCATTTT. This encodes CASSPWQSNQPQHF.